This T cell receptor beta chain was identified during a study of T cell repertoires in cytomegalovirus infection. Germline assignment: CDR1 MNHEY and CDR2 SVGEGT. Trimming removed 5 bases from V and 5 bases from J; junction bases left unmatched: 8. The CDR3 is 14 amino acids. In TCRdb, the reads were re-called with MiXCR into one record per CDR3 protein. In the table there are roughly 300,000 distinct CDR3 sequences, about a quarter of which are singletons. Material for sequencing was PBMCs. The chain combines TRBV6-2 or TRBV6-3 with TRBJ2-5; 7 bases line up with TRBD2. This clonotype was sampled from a human donor in good health (CMV status not recorded). Some clones in this sample may be carry-over from other donors' samples. The CDR3 here is CASSPAGVGETQYF. As DNA, the CDR3 is TGTGCCAGCAGTCCGGCGGGAGTGGGTGAGACCCAGTACTTC.